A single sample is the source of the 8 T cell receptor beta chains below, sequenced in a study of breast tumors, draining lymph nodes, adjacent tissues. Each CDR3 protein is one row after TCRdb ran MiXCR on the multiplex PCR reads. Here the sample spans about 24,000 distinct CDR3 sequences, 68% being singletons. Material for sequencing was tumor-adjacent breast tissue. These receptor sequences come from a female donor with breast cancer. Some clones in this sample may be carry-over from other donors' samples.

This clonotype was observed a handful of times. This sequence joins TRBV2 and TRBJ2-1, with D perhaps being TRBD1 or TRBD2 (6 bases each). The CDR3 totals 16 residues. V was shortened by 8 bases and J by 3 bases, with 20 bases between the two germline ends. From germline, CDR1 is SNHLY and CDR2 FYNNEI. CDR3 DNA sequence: TGTGCCAGCGGGGGCGGCGGGCGGGACCTCTACAATGAGCAGTTCTTC. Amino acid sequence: CASGGGGRDLYNEQFF.

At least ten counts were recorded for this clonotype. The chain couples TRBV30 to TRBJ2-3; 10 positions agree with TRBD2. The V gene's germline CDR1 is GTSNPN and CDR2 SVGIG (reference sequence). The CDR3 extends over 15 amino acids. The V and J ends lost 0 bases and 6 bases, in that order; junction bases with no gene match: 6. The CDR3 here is CAWSVERGGLDTQYF. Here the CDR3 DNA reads TGTGCCTGGAGTGTCGAGCGGGGGGGTTTGGATACGCAGTATTTT.

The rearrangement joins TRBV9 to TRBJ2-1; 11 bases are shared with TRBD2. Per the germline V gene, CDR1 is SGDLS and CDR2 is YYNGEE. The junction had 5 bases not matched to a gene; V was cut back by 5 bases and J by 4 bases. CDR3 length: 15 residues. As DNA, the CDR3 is TGTGCCAGCAGTAGCGGGGGGGCTTCTTACAATGAGCAGTTCTTC. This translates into CASSSGGASYNEQFF. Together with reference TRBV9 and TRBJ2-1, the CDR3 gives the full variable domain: DSGVTQTPKHLITATGQRVTLRCSPRSGDLSVYWYQQSLDQGLQFLIQYYNGEERAKGNILERFSAQQFPDLHSELNLSSLELGDSALYFCASSSGGASYNEQFFGPGTRLTVL.

Here the CDR3 reads CSAEGPSGNNEQFF. The CDR3 DNA follows: TGCAGTGCCGAGGGGCCTAGCGGGAACAATGAGCAGTTCTTC. The rearrangement joins TRBV20-1 to TRBJ2-1; 9 bases map to TRBD2. J lost 5 bases, V lost 6 bases, and 8 bases had no gene match. CDR3 length: 14 amino acids. Germline V gives CDR1 DFQATT, CDR2 SNEGSKA (reference sequence).

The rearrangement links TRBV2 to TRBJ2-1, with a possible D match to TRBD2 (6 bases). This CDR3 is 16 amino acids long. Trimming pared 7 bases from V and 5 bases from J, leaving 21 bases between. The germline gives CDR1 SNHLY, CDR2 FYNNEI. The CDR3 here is CASTARGGAGHNEQFF. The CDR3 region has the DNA TGTGCCAGCACTGCCCGGGGCGGCGCGGGGCACAATGAGCAGTTCTTC. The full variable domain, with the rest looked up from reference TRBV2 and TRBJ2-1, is EPEVTQTPSHQVTQMGQEVILRCVPISNHLYFYWYRQILGQKVEFLVSFYNNEISEKSEIFDDQFSVERPDGSNFTLKIRSTKLEDSAMYFCASTARGGAGHNEQFFGPGTRLTVL.

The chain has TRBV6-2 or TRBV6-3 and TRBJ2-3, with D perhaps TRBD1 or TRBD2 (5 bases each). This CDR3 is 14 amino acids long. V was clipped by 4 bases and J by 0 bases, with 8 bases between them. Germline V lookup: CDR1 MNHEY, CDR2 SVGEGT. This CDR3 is CASSWGPSTDTQYF. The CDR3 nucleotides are TGTGCCAGCAGTTGGGGACCCAGCACAGATACGCAGTATTTT.

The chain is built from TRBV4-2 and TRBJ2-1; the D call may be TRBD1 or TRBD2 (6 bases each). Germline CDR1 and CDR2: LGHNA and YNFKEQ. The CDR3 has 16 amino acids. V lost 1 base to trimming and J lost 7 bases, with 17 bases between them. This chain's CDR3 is CASSQVAGGPGNEQFF. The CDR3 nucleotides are TGTGCCAGCAGCCAAGTGGCCGGGGGCCCTGGAAATGAGCAGTTCTTC.

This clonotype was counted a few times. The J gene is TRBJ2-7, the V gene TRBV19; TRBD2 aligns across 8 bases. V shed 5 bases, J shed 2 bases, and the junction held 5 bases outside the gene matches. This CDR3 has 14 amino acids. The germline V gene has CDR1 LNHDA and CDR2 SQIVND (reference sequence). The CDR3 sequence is CASSFAGGTYEQYF. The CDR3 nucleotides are TGTGCCAGTAGTTTCGCGGGAGGAACCTACGAGCAGTACTTC. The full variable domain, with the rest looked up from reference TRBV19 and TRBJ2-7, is DGGITQSPKYLFRKEGQNVTLSCEQNLNHDAMYWYRQDPGQGLRLIYYSQIVNDFQKGDIAEGYSVSREKKESFPLTVTSAQKNPTAFYLCASSFAGGTYEQYFGPGTRLTVT.